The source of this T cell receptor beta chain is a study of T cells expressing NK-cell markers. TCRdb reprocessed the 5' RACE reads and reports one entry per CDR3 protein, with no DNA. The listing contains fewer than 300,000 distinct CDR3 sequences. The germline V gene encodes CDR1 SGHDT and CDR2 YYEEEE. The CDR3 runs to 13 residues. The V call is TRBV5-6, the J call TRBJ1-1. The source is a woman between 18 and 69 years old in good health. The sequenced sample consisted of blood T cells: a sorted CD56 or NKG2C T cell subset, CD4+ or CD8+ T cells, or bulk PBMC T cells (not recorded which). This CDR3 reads CASSLPPDTEAFF.